This TCR beta chain was observed in a study of blood T cell repertoires in COVID-19. Study-level background: Sources were T cells, B-cell-depleted T cells, or PBMCs; the material itself was cDNA or gDNA.

Source study methods: Amplification with reference gene primers provided the estimates of nucleated cell counts. Sequencing was performed with immunoSEQ multiplex PCR; in TCRdb, only in-frame clones are kept and a portion is missing. Clone size and V and J calls were adopted from that table, with D and trimming inferred from the DNA. Of about 250,000 clones listed, about nine tenths are singletons. Donors were grouped by their self-reported clinical history. For recovered donors of Cohort 3, there were two negative PCRs, clearance, or symptom resolution. V gave up 5 bases and J gave up 5 bases, with 12 bases separating them. Germline CDR1 is SEHNR and CDR2 is FQNEAQ (reference sequence). This CDR3 contains 13 residues.

The chain couples TRBV7-9 to TRBJ1-1; TRBD1 might be the D (5 bases). Source material: PBMCs or T cells enriched from blood (not recorded which). The source of this sequence is a man aged 18 to 29 who had recovered from COVID-19. The CDR3 region has the DNA TGTGCCAGCAGCGCCCAGGGTACGACTGAAGCTTTCTTT. This encodes CASSAQGTTEAFF. Using reference TRBV7-9 and TRBJ1-1 for the parts outside the CDR3, the full variable domain is DTGVSQNPRHKITKRGQNVTFRCDPISEHNRLYWYRQTLGQGPEFLTYFQNEAQLEKSRLLSDRFSAERPKGSFSTLEIQRTEQGDSAMYLCASSAQGTTEAFFGQGTRLTVV.